Each of the 23 T cell receptor beta chains below was sequenced from the same sample in a study of T cell repertoires in ileal Crohn's disease (dated by TCRdb to between 2019 and 2020). Library generation was performed with the immunoSEQ multiplex PCR assay. TCRdb obtained this table from immuneACCESS and retained in-frame rearrangements with V and J assigned. These tables miss some clones; where compared with another copy, unresolved V genes account for less than half of the shortfall, and the remainder is unexplained. In this sample the table shows 2,500 or so clones, 84% of which occur a single time. The ten largest account for around 7% of the sample. Sequencing input: ileal tissue. The source is an adult with Crohn's disease.

This sequence joins TRBV29-1 and TRBJ2-3; 10 bases map to TRBD2. CDR1 SQVTM and CDR2 ANQGSEA come from the germline V gene. The CDR3 is 13 residues long. V was pared by 5 bases and J by 2 bases, with 1 base of the junction left unmatched. As DNA, the CDR3 is TGCAGCGTTACTAGCGGGATCACAGATACGCAGTATTTT. Amino acid sequence: CSVTSGITDTQYF.

The chain combines TRBV23-1 with TRBJ1-1; no reliable D call. TRBV23-1 is annotated as an ORF whose role is uncertain. The CDR3 totals 15 residues. V lost 3 bases, J lost 0 bases, and 11 bases lay in between. Written as DNA, the CDR3 is TGCGCCAGCAGTCATTGGAGAGAATTGAACACTGAAGCTTTCTTT. Its protein product is CASSHWRELNTEAFF.

The gene calls are TRBV18 and TRBJ2-1, with 10 bases that match TRBD2. Per the germline V gene, CDR1 is KGHSH and CDR2 is LQKENI. CDR3 length equals 15 residues. Germline trimming cut 4 bases from V and 4 bases from J; bases unmatched to any gene: 4. CDR3 coding DNA: TGTGCCAGCTCACTGGCTAGCGGGAGATACAATGAGCAGTTCTTC. It translates to CASSLASGRYNEQFF.

This clone was found a few times. The rearrangement links TRBV5-4 to TRBJ1-6; 7 bases are shared with TRBD1. Germline assignment: CDR1 SGHNT and CDR2 YYREEE (reference sequence). Trimming removed 4 bases from V and 14 bases from J; junction bases left unmatched: 12. This CDR3 has 14 residues. The DNA for the CDR3 is TGTGCCAGCAGCCAGACCAACAGGGGCGGGGCCCTCCACTTT. Protein product: CASSQTNRGGALHF.

The chain combines TRBV5-1 with TRBJ2-5, with TRBD2 matching 8 bases. Looked up from germline, CDR1 is SGHRS and CDR2 is YFSETQ. The CDR3 is 15 amino acids. V lost 4 bases to trimming and J lost 5 bases; unmatched junction nucleotides: 10. In nucleotides, the CDR3 is TGCGCCAGCAGCCCTGGGTCCAGCGGGGGCGAGACCCAGTACTTC. This translates into CASSPGSSGGETQYF.

This clone was seen a single time. The rearrangement joins TRBV5-4 to TRBJ2-2; 16 nucleotides match TRBD2. This CDR3 is 17 amino acids long. Germline V gene data show CDR1 as SGHNT and CDR2 as YYREEE (reference sequence). Germline trimming cut 10 bases from V and 4 bases from J; bases unmatched to any gene: 10. Written as DNA, the CDR3 is TGTGCCTGGGGACTAGCGGGAGGGCCGAGTGGCACCGGGGAGCTGTTTTTT. The encoded protein is CAWGLAGGPSGTGELFF.

The chain joins TRBV7-8 to TRBJ2-2, with unresolved D. The CDR3 totals 14 residues. V was clipped by 5 bases and J by 1 base, with 8 bases between them. The germline V gene has CDR1 SGHVS and CDR2 FQNEAQ. The CDR3: CASSQKENTGELFF. CDR3 bases: TGTGCCAGCAGCCAGAAGGAGAACACCGGGGAGCTGTTTTTT.

The chain couples TRBV7-2 to TRBJ1-3; 9 nucleotides line up with TRBD1. The CDR3 covers 15 residues. CDR1 is SGHTA and CDR2 is FQGNSA in the germline V gene. V gave up 5 bases and J gave up 2 bases; unmatched junction bases: 4. This chain's CDR3 is CASSTRTGAGNTIYF. The DNA of the CDR3 is TGTGCCAGCAGCACCCGGACAGGGGCTGGAAACACCATATATTTT.

The rearrangement links TRBV5-1 to TRBJ2-5, with TRBD2 as a possible D gene (6 bases). With 4 bases removed from V and 9 bases from J, the gap between germline ends came to 10 bases. The CDR3 runs 11 residues. Germline lookup yields CDR1 SGHRS and CDR2 YFSETQ. The CDR3 region is CASSLGEAQYF. The CDR3 DNA sequence: TGCGCCAGCAGCCTAGGGGAGGCCCAGTACTTC.

The V gene is TRBV30, the J gene TRBJ2-7; 7 bases are shared with TRBD1. CDR1 is GTSNPN and CDR2 is SVGIG in the germline V gene (reference sequence). The CDR3 has 14 residues. V dropped 4 bases and J dropped 5; count of bases not matched to a gene: 11. As DNA, the CDR3 is TGTGCCTGGACCGGACAGGCTTCTACCCACGAGCAGTACTTC. It encodes CAWTGQASTHEQYF.

This sequence joins TRBV10-1 and TRBJ2-3; 9 nucleotides agree with TRBD1. V lost 7 bases, J lost 6 bases, and 8 bases stayed unmatched. CDR3 length: 14 residues. CDR1 WNHNN and CDR2 SYGVQD come from the germline V gene (reference sequence). CDR3 in amino acids: CASTPDRGWDTQYF. CDR3 sequence (DNA): TGCGCCAGCACCCCGGACAGGGGATGGGATACGCAGTATTTT.

The chain combines TRBV2 with TRBJ1-1; D is unresolved. The germline gives CDR1 SNHLY, CDR2 FYNNEI. The CDR3 runs 15 residues. Trimming shortened V by 3 bases and J by 0 bases, and 11 bases separated the two germline ends. CDR3 DNA: TGTGCCAGCAGTGATCGAGAGGGAATGAACACTGAAGCTTTCTTT. Translating gives CASSDREGMNTEAFF.

This rearrangement joins TRBV9 to TRBJ1-3, with D tentatively TRBD1 (6 bases). This CDR3 spans 16 amino acids. Germline values: CDR1 SGDLS, CDR2 YYNGEE. Trimming shortened V by 0 bases and J by 2 bases, and 12 bases separated the two germline ends. The CDR3 DNA follows: TGTGCCAGCAGCGTAGGAGCAGGGGCGACTGGAAACACCATATATTTT. Translation gives CASSVGAGATGNTIYF. The full variable domain, with the rest looked up from reference TRBV9 and TRBJ1-3, is DSGVTQTPKHLITATGQRVTLRCSPRSGDLSVYWYQQSLDQGLQFLIQYYNGEERAKGNILERFSAQQFPDLHSELNLSSLELGDSALYFCASSVGAGATGNTIYFGEGSWLTVV.

The J gene is TRBJ2-1, the V gene TRBV7-2; D gene uncertain. The CDR3 totals 16 residues. The germline V and J ends were trimmed by 0 bases and 4 bases, with 13 bases remaining between them. Germline assignment: CDR1 SGHTA and CDR2 FQGNSA. CDR3 region: CASSLALRAAYNEQFF. CDR3 DNA: TGTGCCAGCAGCTTAGCGTTGCGAGCAGCGTACAATGAGCAGTTCTTC.

By frequency in the sample, this clone is hyperexpanded (1% or more). The chain carries TRBV7-6 and TRBJ1-4; weak D call: TRBD1 (5 bases). The V gene's germline CDR1 is SGHVS and CDR2 FNYEAQ. The CDR3 runs to 15 residues. Deletions cut 1 base from V and 5 bases from J, with 11 bases between. The chain's CDR3 is CASSLDGGGNEKLFF. CDR3 in DNA: TGTGCCAGCAGCTTAGATGGGGGAGGGAATGAAAAACTGTTTTTT.

This chain uses TRBV29-1 with TRBJ2-1, with TRBD2 identical over 11 bases. Germline V gives CDR1 SQVTM, CDR2 ANQGSEA. The CDR3 extends over 16 amino acids. V was clipped by 4 bases and J by 3 bases; unmatched bases: 8. The CDR3 here is CSVAGTSGSHYNEQFF. The CDR3 nucleotides read TGCAGCGTTGCGGGTACTAGCGGGAGTCACTACAATGAGCAGTTCTTC.

The chain uses TRBV7-2 and TRBJ2-1; TRBD2 aligns across 7 bases. This CDR3 is 12 amino acids long. The germline V gene encodes CDR1 SGHTA and CDR2 FQGNSA. V lost 5 bases, J lost 9 bases, and 4 bases stayed unmatched. CDR3 coding DNA: TGTGCCAGCAGCAATTGGGGGGGTGAGCAGTTCTTC. It translates to CASSNWGGEQFF.

The CDR3 sequence: CASSLGTGGENTEAFF. In DNA form, the CDR3 reads TGTGCCAGCAGCTTAGGGACAGGGGGAGAGAACACTGAAGCTTTCTTT. The V and J genes are TRBV11-2 and TRBJ1-1; 10 bases are shared with TRBD1. The CDR3 has 16 amino acids. The germline CDR1 and CDR2 sequences are SGHAT and FQNNGV. V dropped 1 base and J dropped 1; count of bases not matched to a gene: 3.

As regards this clone: One end of the junction varies from germline; a read error may be responsible. The rearrangement uses TRBV7-7 and TRBJ1-5; D gene unclear. The germline gives CDR1 SSHAT, CDR2 FNYEAQ (reference sequence). The CDR3 consists of 16 residues. CDR3 sequence: CASSPSWGGSNQPQHF. The CDR3, as DNA: TGTGCTAGCAGCCCCAGCTGGGGAGGTAGCAATCAGCCCCAGCATTTT.

This clone was seen only a few times. This chain uses TRBV2 with TRBJ2-7; D assignment may be TRBD1 or TRBD2 (5 bases each). V lost 3 bases and J lost 7, with 10 bases in between. Germline assignment: CDR1 SNHLY and CDR2 FYNNEI. The CDR3 loop spans 12 amino acids. CDR3 coding DNA: TGTGCCAGCAGTGAGAGGGGCCGAGAGCAGTACTTC. Protein: CASSERGREQYF.

J is TRBJ2-5 and V is TRBV18; D gene ambiguous. Germline CDR1 reads KGHSH; CDR2 reads LQKENI. The V end was cut by 3 bases, the J end by 13 bases, with 18 bases between. The CDR3 is 13 residues long. CDR3 DNA: TGTGCCAGCTCACCTCATGAACAGCACCATGGGTACTTC. Amino acids: CASSPHEQHHGYF.

V and J are TRBV7-3 and TRBJ1-1, with 7 bases fitting TRBD1. The CDR3 extends over 13 amino acids. Per the germline V gene, CDR1 is SGHTA and CDR2 is FQGTGA. Trimming cost V 5 bases and J 1 base; bases outside gene matches: 1. The CDR3 DNA follows: TGTGCCAGCAGCCGGGACAGGAACACTGAAGCTTTCTTT. Its protein product is CASSRDRNTEAFF. The entire variable domain, with the rest obtained from reference TRBV7-3 and TRBJ1-1, is as follows: GAGVSQTPSNKVTEKGKYVELRCDPISGHTALYWYRQSLGQGPEFLIYFQGTGAADDSGLPNDRFFAVRPEGSVSTLKIQRTERGDSAVYLCASSRDRNTEAFFGQGTRLTVV.

DNA of the CDR3: TGTGCCAGCAGGCTAGCGGGAGCCGGACAAGAGACCCAGTACTTC. This gives the protein CASRLAGAGQETQYF. The gene calls are TRBV5-4 and TRBJ2-5; 10 bases are a match to TRBD2. CDR1 and CDR2 (germline): SGHNT, YYREEE (reference sequence). Trimming took 5 bases from V and 2 from J; bases not matched to a gene: 6. The CDR3 is made up of 15 amino acids.